The next 30 T cell receptor beta chains were all read from a single sample in a study of graft-versus-host responses after intestinal transplantation. The antigens for these receptors are not known. Some clones are missing from TCRdb's copy, which holds only in-frame ones; the method was immunoSEQ multiplex PCR. The sample holds approximately 80,000 clones, 85% to 90% seen once. The sequencing here drew on unstimulated CD4+ T cells sorted from spleen or lymph node cells, taken before intestinal transplant. The receptor source for this set is a human donor who received an intestinal transplant.

The chain carries TRBV5-1 and TRBJ1-1; 9 nucleotides match TRBD1. After removal of 5 bases from V and 4 bases from J, the junction contained 6 bases not matched to a gene. Germline V lookup: CDR1 SGHRS, CDR2 YFSETQ. The CDR3 covers 14 residues. CDR3 region: CASRSRQGGTEAFF. The CDR3, as DNA: TGCGCCAGCAGATCCAGACAGGGGGGCACTGAAGCTTTCTTT.

The chain couples TRBV5-4 to TRBJ2-3, with 11 positions matching TRBD2. J lost 3 bases, V lost 6 bases, and 6 bases had no gene match. The CDR3 sequence is 15 residues long. From germline, CDR1 is SGHNT and CDR2 YYREEE (reference sequence). The CDR3 DNA is TGTGCCAGCACCGAAAGACTAGCGGGGACAGATACGCAGTATTTT. This gives the protein CASTERLAGTDTQYF.

The V gene is TRBV28, the J gene TRBJ2-7; TRBD2 matches 10 bases. Germline V lookup: CDR1 MDHEN, CDR2 SYDVKM. CDR3 length: 14 amino acids. V shed 9 bases and J 4 bases; nucleotides not matched to a gene: 9. CDR3: CASIRAGGPYEQYF. Here the CDR3 DNA reads TGTGCCAGTATAAGAGCGGGAGGGCCTTACGAGCAGTACTTC.

This clone was detected only once. As DNA, the CDR3 is TGCGCCAGCAGCCAGCAATACGGGGGGGCAGCTAATGAAAAACTGTTTTTT. It is translated as CASSQQYGGAANEKLFF. The rearrangement links TRBV4-1 to TRBJ1-4; a possible D gene is TRBD1 (6 bases). Trimming took 3 bases from V and 3 from J, leaving 17 bases between them. This CDR3 comprises 17 residues. Looked up from germline, CDR1 is MGHRA and CDR2 is YSYEKL.

V gene TRBV6-1 combines with J gene TRBJ2-3; D gene uncertain. V lost 3 bases and J lost 4, with 8 bases in between. Germline V gene data show CDR1 as MNHNS and CDR2 as SASEGT. This CDR3 is built from 13 residues. CDR3 nucleotide sequence: TGTGCCAGCAGTGACTACTTCCCAGATACGCAGTATTTT. It encodes CASSDYFPDTQYF.

V gene TRBV5-1 combines with J gene TRBJ1-2; TRBD1 matches 10 bases. The V gene end was trimmed by 1 base and the J gene end by 5 bases; junction bases not matched to a gene: 2. CDR1 and CDR2 from the germline V gene are SGHRS and YFSETQ. This CDR3 is 14 amino acids long. CDR3 sequence (DNA): TGCGCCAGCAGCTTGTGGACAGGGGGATATGGCTACACCTTC. Amino acid sequence: CASSLWTGGYGYTF.

J is TRBJ1-2 and V is TRBV27, with D possibly being TRBD1 (5 bases). This CDR3 has 14 amino acids. V dropped 6 bases and J dropped 3 bases, with 14 bases sitting between them. Per the germline V gene, CDR1 is MNHEY and CDR2 is SMNVEV (reference sequence). For the CDR3, the DNA is TGTGCCAGCAGGGGACTAGCCCAACACTATGGCTACACCTTC. It specifies CASRGLAQHYGYTF.

This clone was observed once. The chain has TRBV7-6 and TRBJ2-2, with 14 nucleotides matching TRBD2. This CDR3 spans 18 amino acids. Trimming removed 4 bases from V and 5 bases from J; junction bases left unmatched: 9. Per germline, CDR1 SGHVS and CDR2 FNYEAQ. CDR3 loop: CASSWGPRTSGRTGELFF. As DNA, the CDR3 is TGTGCCAGCAGCTGGGGCCCTCGGACTAGCGGGAGGACCGGGGAGCTGTTTTTT.

The V and J genes are TRBV28 and TRBJ2-7; TRBD2 aligns across 8 bases. CDR3 size: 16 residues. Germline trimming cut 5 bases from V and 3 bases from J; bases unmatched to any gene: 12. Per the germline V gene, CDR1 is MDHEN and CDR2 is SYDVKM. CDR3 sequence: CASSPVSSGSRYEQYF. CDR3 sequence (DNA): TGTGCCAGCAGTCCGGTTTCGAGCGGGAGTCGCTACGAGCAGTACTTC.

This chain joins TRBV28 and TRBJ2-7; 11 nucleotides align to TRBD2. The CDR3 spans 15 residues. Germline loops: CDR1 MDHEN, CDR2 SYDVKM. V lost 1 base and J lost 7; bases outside the gene matches: 6. CDR3 DNA: TGTGCCAGCAGTTTATCACTAGCGGGAGCGGGGGAGCAGTACTTC. It yields the protein CASSLSLAGAGEQYF.

V is TRBV5-1 and J is TRBJ2-2, with TRBD2 identical over 12 bases. Germline V gene data show CDR1 as SGHRS and CDR2 as YFSETQ. With 4 bases clipped from V and 1 base from J, the junction kept 5 bases outside the gene matches. This CDR3 contains 17 residues. The CDR3 here is CASSEGLAGLNTGELFF. The CDR3 coding sequence is TGCGCCAGCAGCGAAGGACTAGCGGGACTGAACACCGGGGAGCTGTTTTTT.

V gene TRBV10-3 combines with J gene TRBJ2-5; D remains unclear. CDR1 and CDR2 (germline): ENHRY, SYGVKD. V was trimmed by 1 base and J by 2 bases, leaving 5 bases between them. This CDR3 contains 13 residues. The CDR3 region is CAISEWQQETQYF. The CDR3 DNA reads TGTGCCATCAGTGAGTGGCAGCAAGAGACCCAGTACTTC.

The genes are TRBV10-2 and TRBJ2-3; tentative D call: TRBD2 (6 bases). The CDR3 spans 12 residues. CDR1 and CDR2 (germline): WSHSY, SAAADI. Trimming cost V 6 bases and J 2 bases, with 6 bases left between them. This CDR3 is CASRDYTDTQYF. The CDR3 DNA reads TGCGCCAGCAGGGACTACACAGATACGCAGTATTTT.

The chain uses TRBV6-1 and TRBJ1-5; weak D call: TRBD1 (6 bases). CDR3 length equals 14 residues. V gave up 2 bases and J gave up 15 bases, with 20 bases separating them. Germline CDR1 and CDR2: MNHNS and SASEGT. The CDR3, as DNA: TGTGCCAGCAGTGAATTTGTGGGGGCCGCCATCGGGCATTTT. Its translation is CASSEFVGAAIGHF.

The V call is TRBV6-1, the J call TRBJ2-7, with D perhaps TRBD2 (7 bases). Germline loops: CDR1 MNHNS, CDR2 SASEGT. The CDR3 contains 17 residues. Trimming stripped 0 bases from V and 2 bases from J, with 17 bases between. The CDR3, as DNA: TGTGCCAGCAGTGAAGCCCTTAGAGGGGGGGCTACCTACGAGCAGTACTTC. Translating it yields CASSEALRGGATYEQYF.

The chain recombines TRBV5-6 with TRBJ2-2, with a weak D call TRBD1 (5 bases). Per the germline V gene, CDR1 is SGHDT and CDR2 is YYEEEE. This CDR3 has 18 amino acids. V was pared by 4 bases and J by 6 bases, with 25 bases between. The CDR3 region is CASSHRIQGKGVAGELFF. The DNA of the CDR3 is TGTGCCAGCAGCCACAGAATCCAGGGAAAAGGGGTAGCCGGGGAGCTGTTTTTT.

This sequence joins TRBV13 and TRBJ1-3; TRBD1 aligns across 8 bases. Losses at the gene ends were 2 bases for V and 7 bases for J; bases not matched to a gene: 4. There are 14 residues in the CDR3. Germline CDR1 is PRHDT and CDR2 is FYEKMQ (reference sequence). The CDR3 coding sequence is TGTGCCAGCAGCTTACTGCAGGGGGCTAACACCATATATTTT. Translation gives CASSLLQGANTIYF.

The chain links TRBV13 to TRBJ2-3, with 10 bases fitting TRBD2. Unmatched junction bases numbered 3, after V lost 6 bases and J lost 3 bases. Per the germline V gene, CDR1 is PRHDT and CDR2 is FYEKMQ (reference sequence). This CDR3 contains 14 residues. CDR3 region: CASRLAGETDTQYF. The CDR3 bases are TGTGCCAGCAGGCTAGCGGGAGAAACAGATACGCAGTATTTT. The whole variable domain, filled in from reference TRBV13 and TRBJ2-3, reads AAGVIQSPRHLIKEKRETATLKCYPIPRHDTVYWYQQGPGQDPQFLISFYEKMQSDKGSIPDRFSAQQFSDYHSELNMSSLELGDSALYFCASRLAGETDTQYFGPGTRLTVL.

V and J are TRBV10-3 and TRBJ1-1, with 10 positions matching TRBD1. From germline, CDR1 is ENHRY and CDR2 SYGVKD. The CDR3 is 15 amino acids. Trimming cost V 10 bases and J 2 bases; bases outside gene matches: 10. The DNA for the CDR3 is TGTGCCACCGCAGCGGACAGGGGGAGTAACACTGAAGCTTTCTTT. This sequence encodes CATAADRGSNTEAFF.

This chain joins TRBV28 and TRBJ1-2; a possible D gene is TRBD1 (6 bases). Trimming took off 5 bases at V and 8 bases at J, with 15 bases between the two ends. The CDR3 runs 13 residues. Germline CDR1 MDHEN, CDR2 SYDVKM. The CDR3 loop is CASSPGQTGGYTF. CDR3 nucleotides: TGTGCCAGCAGTCCCGGACAGACGGGGGGCTACACCTTC.

The chain recombines TRBV4-1 with TRBJ2-6; tentative D call: TRBD1 (6 bases). The CDR3 loop spans 16 amino acids. The germline V gene has CDR1 MGHRA and CDR2 YSYEKL. The V end was cut by 3 bases, the J end by 2 bases, with 11 bases between. CDR3 loop: CASSQLRTAGANVLTF. The CDR3 coding sequence is TGCGCCAGCAGCCAGCTAAGGACAGCTGGGGCCAACGTCCTGACTTTC.

The V call is TRBV27, the J call TRBJ2-4; weak D call: TRBD1 (6 bases). Looked up from germline, CDR1 is MNHEY and CDR2 is SMNVEV (reference sequence). The CDR3 consists of 17 residues. Trimming took off 3 bases at V and 0 bases at J, with 15 bases between the two ends. CDR3 amino acids: CASSLYGKGVAKNIQYF. The CDR3 bases are TGTGCCAGCAGTTTGTATGGGAAGGGGGTAGCCAAAAACATTCAGTACTTC.

The gene calls are TRBV28 and TRBJ1-2, with 7 bases that match TRBD1. Germline assignment: CDR1 MDHEN and CDR2 SYDVKM. V gave up 2 bases and J gave up 5 bases; unmatched junction bases: 2. The CDR3 spans 13 residues. CDR3 loop: CASSLTGVYGYTF. DNA for the CDR3: TGTGCCAGCAGTTTAACAGGGGTATATGGCTACACCTTC.

CDR3 nucleotide sequence: TGTGCCAGCAGCTCCTCTGGGGCGACCTACGAGCAGTACTTC. Translated, it gives CASSSSGATYEQYF. The gene calls are TRBV5-4 and TRBJ2-7; weak D call: TRBD1 (5 bases). The germline gives CDR1 SGHNT, CDR2 YYREEE (reference sequence). The CDR3 totals 14 residues. V gave up 3 bases and J gave up 2 bases, with 12 bases separating them.

This chain connects TRBV7-8 to TRBJ1-5; 10 bases agree with TRBD1. Germline CDR1 reads SGHVS; CDR2 reads FQNEAQ. CDR3 length equals 15 residues. V trimming: 4 bases; J trimming: 4 bases; junction bases outside the gene matches: 4. DNA of the CDR3: TGTGCCAGCAGCTCGGGACAGGGGCGGAATCAGCCCCAGCATTTT. Translating gives CASSSGQGRNQPQHF.

The V gene is TRBV11-1, the J gene TRBJ2-7, with TRBD1 identical over 7 bases. The V gene end was trimmed by 4 bases and the J gene end by 5 bases; junction bases not matched to a gene: 5. The CDR3 is 13 residues long. The germline gives CDR1 SGHAT, CDR2 FQDESV (reference sequence). The CDR3 sequence is CASSYRDRDEQYF. As DNA, the CDR3 is TGTGCCAGCAGCTACCGGGACAGAGACGAGCAGTACTTC.

A single count supports this clone. CDR3 nucleotides: TGTGCCAGCAGGCTCGGAGCGGGACGAGTCTCTGGGGCCAACGTCCTGACTTTC. Its translation: CASRLGAGRVSGANVLTF. The chain has TRBV27 and TRBJ2-6, with 7 bases fitting TRBD2. Unmatched junction bases numbered 11, after V lost 6 bases and J lost 0 bases. In germline, CDR1 is MNHEY, CDR2 SMNVEV (reference sequence). This CDR3 region has 18 residues.

V is TRBV5-1 and J is TRBJ2-3; 11 nucleotides line up with TRBD2. After removal of 0 bases from V and 6 bases from J, the junction contained 9 bases not matched to a gene. The germline gives CDR1 SGHRS, CDR2 YFSETQ. This CDR3 contains 17 residues. The chain's CDR3 is CASSLEGLAGGWDTQYF. CDR3 DNA: TGCGCCAGCAGCTTGGAAGGGCTAGCGGGAGGATGGGATACGCAGTATTTT. Looking up the rest from reference TRBV5-1 and TRBJ2-3 gives the full variable domain: KAGVTQTPRYLIKTRGQQVTLSCSPISGHRSVSWYQQTPGQGLQFLFEYFSETQRNKGNFPGRFSGRQFSNSRSEMNVSTLELGDSALYLCASSLEGLAGGWDTQYFGPGTRLTVL.

The chain joins TRBV7-2 to TRBJ2-7; 11 bases fit TRBD2. V trimming: 8 bases; J trimming: 5 bases; junction bases outside the gene matches: 11. Germline CDR1 reads SGHTA; CDR2 reads FQGNSA. The CDR3 sequence is 15 residues long. The DNA of the CDR3 is TGTGCCAGCGTCCCGTTTAGCGGGAGGGTCCACGAGCAGTACTTC. Translating it yields CASVPFSGRVHEQYF.

This clone was counted only a few times. The chain links TRBV6-5 to TRBJ1-3; D may be TRBD1 (6 bases). Per germline, CDR1 MNHEY and CDR2 SVGAGI. V was clipped by 6 bases and J by 0 bases, with 9 bases between them. CDR3 size: 14 residues. CDR3 sequence reads: CASRRTASGNTIYF. CDR3 nucleotide sequence: TGTGCCAGCAGGCGGACAGCCTCTGGAAACACCATATATTTT.